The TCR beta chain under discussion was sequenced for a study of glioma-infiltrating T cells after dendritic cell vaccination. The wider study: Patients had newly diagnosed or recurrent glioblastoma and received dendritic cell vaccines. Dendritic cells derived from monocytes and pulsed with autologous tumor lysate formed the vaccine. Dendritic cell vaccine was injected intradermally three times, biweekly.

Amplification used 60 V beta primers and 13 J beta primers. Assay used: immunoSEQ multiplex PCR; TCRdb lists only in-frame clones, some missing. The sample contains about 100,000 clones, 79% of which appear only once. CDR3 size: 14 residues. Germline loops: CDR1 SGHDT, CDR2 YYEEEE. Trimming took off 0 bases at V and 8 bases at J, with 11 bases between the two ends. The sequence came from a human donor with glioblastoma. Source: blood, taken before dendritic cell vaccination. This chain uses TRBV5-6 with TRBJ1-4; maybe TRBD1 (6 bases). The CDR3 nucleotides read TGTGCCAGCAGCTTGGGGGCAGGGGAGGAAAAACTGTTTTTT. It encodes CASSLGAGEEKLFF.